This paragraph covers one TCR beta chain sequence. This CDR3 has 14 residues. Original processing methods: Counts of nucleated cells, estimated from reference gene primer amplification, were obtained. Measured with immunoSEQ multiplex PCR; TCRdb has only the in-frame clones, and not every one. The D gene and trimming were derived from the DNA, and the V and J assignments and clone size from that table. The repertoire has fewer than 350,000 clones, more than 75% of them found once; the top ten carry about 1.9%. The data originate from a study of blood T cell repertoires in COVID-19. Study details: The United States, Italy and Spain provided the acute and convalescent COVID-19 samples. In each case, the material was cDNA or gDNA derived from T cells, B-cell-depleted T cells, or PBMCs.

This chain joins TRBV12-2 and TRBJ1-5; TRBD1 is the table's D call and was not checked against the DNA. TRBV12-2 constitutes a pseudogene. Sequencing was performed on peripheral blood. The receptor was isolated from a woman aged 25 to 39 who had recovered from COVID-19. This CDR3 is CASRFEGADQPQHF. CDR3 DNA: TGTGCAAGTCGCTTTGAGGGGGCAGATCAGCCCCAGCATTTT.